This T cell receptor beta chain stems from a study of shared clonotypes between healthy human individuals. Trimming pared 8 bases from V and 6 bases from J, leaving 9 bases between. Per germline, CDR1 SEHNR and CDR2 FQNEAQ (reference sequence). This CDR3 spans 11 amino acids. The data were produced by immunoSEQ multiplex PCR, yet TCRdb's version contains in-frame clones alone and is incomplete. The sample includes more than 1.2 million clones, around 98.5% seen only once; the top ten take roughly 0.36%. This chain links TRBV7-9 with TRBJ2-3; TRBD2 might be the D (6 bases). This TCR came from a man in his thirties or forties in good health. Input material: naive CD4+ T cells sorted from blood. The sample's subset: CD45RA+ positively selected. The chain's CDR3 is CASRGRDTQYF. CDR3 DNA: TGTGCCAGCCGTGGGAGGGATACGCAGTATTTT.